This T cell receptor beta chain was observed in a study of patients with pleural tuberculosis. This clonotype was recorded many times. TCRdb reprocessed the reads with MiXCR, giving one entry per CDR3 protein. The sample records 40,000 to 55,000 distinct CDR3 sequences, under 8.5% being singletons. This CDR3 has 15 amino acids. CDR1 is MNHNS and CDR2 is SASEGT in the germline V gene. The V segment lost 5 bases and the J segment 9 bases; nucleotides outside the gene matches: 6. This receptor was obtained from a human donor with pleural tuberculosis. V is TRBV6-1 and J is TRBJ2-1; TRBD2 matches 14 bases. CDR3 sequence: CASSKGTSGRSEQFF. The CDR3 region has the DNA TGTGCCAGCAGTAAAGGGACTAGCGGGAGAAGTGAGCAGTTCTTC.